The clone carrying this T cell receptor beta chain has only one observation. The naive CD8 subset, CD45RO-negative cells positively selected for CCR7, excluded terminally differentiated effector memory CD45RA+ cells. The data belong to a study of shared clonotypes between healthy human individuals. Study context: Three CD4 naive, three CD4 memory, two CD8 naive and one CD8 memory plate were used per donor.

The assay was immunoSEQ multiplex PCR, and TCRdb's table has in-frame clones only and misses some. Here the sample spans millions of clones, less than 95% being singletons. CDR3 length equals 16 residues. Germline loops: CDR1 SGHVS, CDR2 FQNEAQ. J lost 1 base, V lost 3 bases, and 2 bases had no gene match. Sequencing used naive CD8+ T cells sorted from blood. J is TRBJ2-7 and V is TRBV7-8; 14 bases align to TRBD2. The TCR comes from a man in his late teens or twenties in good health. CDR3 region: CASSLGLAGVSYEQYF. CDR3 DNA sequence: TGTGCCAGCAGCTTGGGACTAGCGGGAGTGTCCTACGAGCAGTACTTC.